This T cell receptor beta chain was obtained from a study of blood T cell repertoires in COVID-19. Study context: Researchers got acute and convalescent COVID-19 samples from the United States, Italy and Spain.

Two consecutive negative NP/OP PCR tests, clearance, or resolved symptoms defined Cohort 3 recovery. This clone came up once. Clones were sequenced by immunoSEQ multiplex PCR, and TCRdb holds only the in-frame ones, with some missing. The table has about 480,000 clones, over 75% seen once; the top ten hold 1.5% to 2%. The V end was cut by 4 bases, the J end by 4 bases, with 21 bases between. The CDR3 length is 16 residues. Per the germline V gene, CDR1 is SGHRS and CDR2 is YFSETQ. The clonotype was recovered from a woman aged 35 to 49 who had recovered from COVID-19. The chain links TRBV5-1 to TRBJ2-7; possibly TRBD1 for D (6 bases). The sequenced sample was PBMCs or T cells enriched from blood (not recorded which). The CDR3 protein is CASSPGVGEGFYEQYF. The CDR3 region has the DNA TGCGCCAGCAGCCCAGGGGTGGGAGAGGGTTTTTACGAGCAGTACTTC.